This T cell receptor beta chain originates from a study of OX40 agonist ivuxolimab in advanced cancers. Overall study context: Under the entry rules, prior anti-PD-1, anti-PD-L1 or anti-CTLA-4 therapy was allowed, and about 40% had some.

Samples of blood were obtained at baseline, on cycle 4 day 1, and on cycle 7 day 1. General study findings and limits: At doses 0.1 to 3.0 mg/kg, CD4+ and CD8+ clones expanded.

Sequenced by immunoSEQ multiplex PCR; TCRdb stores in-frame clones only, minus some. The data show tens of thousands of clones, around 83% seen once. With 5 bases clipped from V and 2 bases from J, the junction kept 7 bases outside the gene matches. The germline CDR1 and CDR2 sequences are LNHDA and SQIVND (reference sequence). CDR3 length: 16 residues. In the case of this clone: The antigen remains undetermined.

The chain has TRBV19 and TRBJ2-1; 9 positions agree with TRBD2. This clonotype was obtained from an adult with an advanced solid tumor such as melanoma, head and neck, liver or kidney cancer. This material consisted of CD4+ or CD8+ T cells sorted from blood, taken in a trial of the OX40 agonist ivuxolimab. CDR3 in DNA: TGTGCCAGTAGTCCCCCCCGCGGGAGGGCCTACAATGAGCAGTTCTTC. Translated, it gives CASSPPRGRAYNEQFF.